This T cell receptor beta chain originates from a study of blood T cell repertoires in COVID-19. Turning to the study itself: Some COVID-19 samples were acute and others convalescent; all came from the United States, Italy and Spain. Sources were T cells, B-cell-depleted T cells, or PBMCs; the material itself was cDNA or gDNA.

Data came from immunoSEQ multiplex PCR; TCRdb stores just in-frame clones and leaves some out. Of some 250,000 clones in the sample, around 90% were seen once. The clonotype originates from a woman in her twenties or thirties with acute or convalescent COVID-19. The specimen was peripheral blood.

As DNA, the CDR3 is TGTGCCAGCAGCCCCCCGGGTCGCACAGATACGCAGTATTTT. Amino acids: CASSPPGRTDTQYF. V usage is TRBV7-2 and J usage is TRBJ2-3; D gene unclear. This CDR3 contains 14 residues. V was trimmed by 5 bases and J by 1 base, leaving 10 bases between them. Germline-derived CDR1 and CDR2 are SGHTA and FQGNSA.